This T cell receptor (beta chain) derives from a study of blood T cell repertoires in COVID-19. Study in general: Sites across the United States, Italy and Spain contributed samples from acute and convalescent COVID-19. From T cells, B-cell-depleted T cells, or PBMCs came the material, which was cDNA or gDNA.

V gave up 4 bases and J gave up 5 bases; unmatched junction bases: 2. The germline V gene has CDR1 MGHRA and CDR2 YSYEKL. CDR3 length: 14 residues. In the source study's methods: From reference gene primer amplification, estimates of nucleated cell counts were derived. The repertoire was sequenced with immunoSEQ multiplex PCR; TCRdb's copy has only in-frame clones and lacks some. Clone size and the V and J calls come from that table; the DNA yielded D and trimming. The sample consists of 200,000 to 250,000 clones, over 80% of them appearing once. This chain links TRBV4-1 with TRBJ2-1; TRBD2 agrees at 10 bases. The sequence was obtained from a woman aged 60-70 years with active or convalescent COVID-19. The source material was peripheral blood. The DNA of the CDR3 is TGCGCCAGCAGCCCGGGACTAGCGAACAATGAGCAGTTCTTC. Translating gives CASSPGLANNEQFF.